This T cell receptor (beta chain) was sequenced during a study of control samples from healthy donors and cancer patients. Trimming removed 2 bases from V and 1 base from J, with 8 bases in between. There are 13 residues in the CDR3. In germline, CDR1 is GTSNPN, CDR2 SVGIG (reference sequence). Sequencing was performed with immunoSEQ multiplex PCR; in TCRdb, only in-frame clones are kept and a portion is missing. The sample records roughly 130,000 clones, approximately 89% being singletons. The source is a man in his late teens or twenties in good health. The chain is built from TRBV30 and TRBJ1-1; maybe TRBD1 (5 bases). Sequences were obtained from blood. The CDR3 sequence is CAWSLTGNTEAFF. CDR3 DNA sequence: TGTGCCTGGAGTTTAACAGGGAACACTGAAGCTTTCTTT.